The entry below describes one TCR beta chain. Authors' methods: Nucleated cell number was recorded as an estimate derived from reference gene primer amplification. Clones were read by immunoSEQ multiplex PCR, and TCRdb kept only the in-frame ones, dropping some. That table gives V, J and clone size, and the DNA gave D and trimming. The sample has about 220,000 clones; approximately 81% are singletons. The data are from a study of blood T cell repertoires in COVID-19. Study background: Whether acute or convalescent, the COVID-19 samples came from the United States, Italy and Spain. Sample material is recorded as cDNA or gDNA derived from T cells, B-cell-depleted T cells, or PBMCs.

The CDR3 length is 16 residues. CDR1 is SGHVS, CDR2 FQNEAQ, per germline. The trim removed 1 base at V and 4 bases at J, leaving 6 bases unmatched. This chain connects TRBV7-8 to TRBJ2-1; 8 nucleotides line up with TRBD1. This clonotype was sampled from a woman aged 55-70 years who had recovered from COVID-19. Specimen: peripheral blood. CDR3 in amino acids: CASSLDKDRVYNEQFF. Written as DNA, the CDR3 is TGTGCCAGCAGCTTAGACAAGGACAGGGTGTACAATGAGCAGTTCTTC.